This T cell receptor beta chain was sequenced for a study of blood T cell repertoires in COVID-19. Whole-study context: PBMCs, B-cell-depleted T cells, or T cells were the source of the cDNA or gDNA that made up the material.

Recruits, aged roughly 18 to 89 years, lived in under 25 US areas. Among Cohort 3 donors, those recovered had two negative PCRs, clearance, or symptom resolution. From germline, CDR1 is SGHRS and CDR2 YFSETQ. Trimming removed 4 bases from V and 2 bases from J, with 13 bases in between. The CDR3 runs 15 residues. Original processing methods: By means of reference gene primer amplification, nucleated cell counts were estimated. The method was immunoSEQ multiplex PCR; TCRdb's version includes in-frame clones alone and lacks a portion of them. V, J and clone size reflect that table, while D and trimming were determined from the DNA. The sample shows approximately 330,000 clones, over 85% of them seen only once.

J is TRBJ2-1 and V is TRBV5-1; weak D call: TRBD2 (6 bases). The receptor comes from a woman aged 25-40 years who had recovered from COVID-19. The sequencing input was PBMCs or T cells enriched from blood (not recorded which). In DNA, the CDR3 is TGCGCCAGCAGCGAGGTGGGGAGGCCCTACAATGAGCAGTTCTTC. Translating gives CASSEVGRPYNEQFF.